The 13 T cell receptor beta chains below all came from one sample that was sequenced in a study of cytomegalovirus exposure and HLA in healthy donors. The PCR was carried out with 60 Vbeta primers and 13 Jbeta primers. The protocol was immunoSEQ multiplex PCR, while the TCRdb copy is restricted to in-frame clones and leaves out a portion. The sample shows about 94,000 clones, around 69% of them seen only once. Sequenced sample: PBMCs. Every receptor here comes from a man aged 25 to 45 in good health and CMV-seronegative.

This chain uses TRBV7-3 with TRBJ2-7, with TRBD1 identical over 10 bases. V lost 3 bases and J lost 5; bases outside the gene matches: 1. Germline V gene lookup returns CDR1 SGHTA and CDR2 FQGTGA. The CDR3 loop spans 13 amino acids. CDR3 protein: CASSFGTGDEQYF. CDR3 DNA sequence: TGTGCCAGCAGCTTCGGGACAGGGGACGAGCAGTACTTC.

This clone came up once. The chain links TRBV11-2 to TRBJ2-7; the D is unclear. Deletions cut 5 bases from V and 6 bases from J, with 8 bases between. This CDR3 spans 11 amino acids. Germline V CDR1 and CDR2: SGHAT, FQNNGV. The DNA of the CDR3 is TGTGCCAGCAGCGCTAGGAGCGAGCAGTACTTC. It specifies CASSARSEQYF.

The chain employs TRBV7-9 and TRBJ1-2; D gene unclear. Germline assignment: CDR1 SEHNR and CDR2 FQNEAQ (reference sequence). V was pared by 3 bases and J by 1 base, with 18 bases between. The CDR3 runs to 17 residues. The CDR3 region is CASSFSLGDQINYGYTF. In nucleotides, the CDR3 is TGTGCCAGCAGCTTCTCTTTAGGAGACCAAATTAACTATGGCTACACCTTC.

CDR3 loop: CASSLGSLNQPQHF. The CDR3 DNA sequence: TGCGCCAGCAGCTTGGGCAGTCTCAATCAGCCCCAGCATTTT. The rearrangement links TRBV5-1 to TRBJ1-5, with no clear D. Trimming took off 0 bases at V and 3 bases at J, with 7 bases between the two ends. CDR1 is SGHRS and CDR2 is YFSETQ in the germline V gene. The CDR3 is made up of 14 amino acids.

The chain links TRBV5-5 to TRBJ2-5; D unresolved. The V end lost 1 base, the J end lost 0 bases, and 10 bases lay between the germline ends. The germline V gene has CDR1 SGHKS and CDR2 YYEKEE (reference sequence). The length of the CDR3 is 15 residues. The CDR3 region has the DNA TGTGCCAGCAGCTTGACAGATAAGTACCAAGAGACCCAGTACTTC. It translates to CASSLTDKYQETQYF.

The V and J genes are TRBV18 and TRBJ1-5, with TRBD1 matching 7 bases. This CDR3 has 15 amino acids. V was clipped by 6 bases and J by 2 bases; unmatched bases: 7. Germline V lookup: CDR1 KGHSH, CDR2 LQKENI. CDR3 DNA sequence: TGTGCCAGCTCCCCCGGGACAGCGGGCAATCAGCCCCAGCATTTT. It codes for CASSPGTAGNQPQHF.

The CDR3 nucleotides read TGTGCCAGCAGCTTAGCCAGGGAAAAGGCCGATGGCTACACCTTC. Translation: CASSLAREKADGYTF. This sequence joins TRBV7-9 and TRBJ1-2; D is perhaps TRBD1 (5 bases). The CDR3 has 15 residues. Germline V gives CDR1 SEHNR, CDR2 FQNEAQ (reference sequence). V gave up 0 bases and J gave up 6 bases, with 14 bases separating them.

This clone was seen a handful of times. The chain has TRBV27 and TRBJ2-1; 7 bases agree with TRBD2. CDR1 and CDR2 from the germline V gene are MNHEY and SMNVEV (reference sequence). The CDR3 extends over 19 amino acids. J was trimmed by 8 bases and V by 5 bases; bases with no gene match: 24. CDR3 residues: CASSLTSPLRDFRGDEQFF. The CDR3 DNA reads TGTGCCAGCAGTCTTACCTCCCCCTTAAGGGACTTTCGGGGGGATGAGCAGTTCTTC.

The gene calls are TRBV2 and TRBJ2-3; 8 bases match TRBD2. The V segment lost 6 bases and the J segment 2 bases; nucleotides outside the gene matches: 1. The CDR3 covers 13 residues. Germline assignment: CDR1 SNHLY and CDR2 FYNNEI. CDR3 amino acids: CASRAGVTDTQYF. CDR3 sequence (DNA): TGTGCCAGCAGAGCGGGAGTCACAGATACGCAGTATTTT.

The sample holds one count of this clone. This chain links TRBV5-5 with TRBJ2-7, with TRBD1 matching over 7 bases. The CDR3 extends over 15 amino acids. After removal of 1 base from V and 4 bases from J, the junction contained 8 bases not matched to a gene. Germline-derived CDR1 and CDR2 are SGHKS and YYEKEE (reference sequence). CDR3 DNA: TGTGCCAGCAGCTTGTACGCAGGGGGTGAGTACGAGCAGTACTTC. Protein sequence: CASSLYAGGEYEQYF.

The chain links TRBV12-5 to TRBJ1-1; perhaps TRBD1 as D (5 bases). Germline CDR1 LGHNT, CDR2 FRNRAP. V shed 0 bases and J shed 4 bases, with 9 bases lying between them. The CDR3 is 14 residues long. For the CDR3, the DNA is TGTGCTAGTGGTTTGGTCGGCAGGGTCACTGAAGCTTTCTTT. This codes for CASGLVGRVTEAFF.

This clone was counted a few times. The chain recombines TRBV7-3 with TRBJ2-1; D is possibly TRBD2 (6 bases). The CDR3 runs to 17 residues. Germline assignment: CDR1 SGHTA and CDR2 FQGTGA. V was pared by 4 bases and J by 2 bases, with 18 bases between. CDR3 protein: CASSSRSGGATYNEQFF. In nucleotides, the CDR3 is TGTGCCAGCAGCTCACGATCGGGCGGGGCTACCTACAATGAGCAGTTCTTC.

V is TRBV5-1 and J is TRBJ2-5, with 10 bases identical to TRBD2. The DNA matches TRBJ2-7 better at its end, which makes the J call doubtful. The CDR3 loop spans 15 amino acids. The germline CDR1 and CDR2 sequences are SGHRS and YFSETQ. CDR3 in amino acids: CASSLRLAGVSEQYF. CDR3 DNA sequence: TGCGCCAGCAGCTTGAGGCTAGCGGGAGTATCCGAGCAGTACTTC.